The rows below give T cell receptor beta chains drawn from one sample of a study of post-analysis software for immune sequencing data. Each CDR3 protein gets one entry after TCRdb re-called the PCR reads with MiXCR. This sample has 380,000 or so distinct CDR3 sequences, with roughly 36% found just once. Sample: blood. These TCRs come from a girl between 5 and 17 years old with multiple sclerosis. The CDR3 runs from the conserved cysteine through the conserved F or W. The D gene is left open where the match is weak. Where a row states a size, it is once, few, many or the class of an expanded clone; other rows omit it.

v_call	clone_size	j_call	d_call	cdr3_aa	cdr3_nt
TRBV7-3	-	TRBJ2-3	-	CASSPKIGGGRTDTQYF	TGTGCCAGCAGCCCCAAAATCGGAGGGGGGCGCACAGATACGCAGTATTTT
TRBV5-1	few	TRBJ2-7	-	CASSLAGEGVSEEQYF	TGCGCCAGCAGCTTGGCCGGGGAGGGGGTATCGGAGGAGCAGTACTTC
TRBV10-3	-	TRBJ2-1	TRBD1	CAISVQGGQGNEQFF	TGTGCCATCAGCGTACAGGGCGGACAGGGCAATGAGCAGTTCTTC
TRBV20-1	-	TRBJ2-1	-	CSAHGTLYNEQFF	TGCAGTGCACACGGGACACTCTACAATGAGCAGTTCTTC
TRBV6-6	-	TRBJ2-7	TRBD2	CASSPRTSRINEQYF	TGTGCCAGCAGCCCCCGGACTAGCCGTATCAACGAGCAGTACTTC
TRBV19	-	TRBJ1-5	-	CASSGPGGTYSNQPQHF	TGTGCCAGTAGTGGGCCCGGGGGCACGTATAGCAATCAGCCCCAGCATTTT
TRBV4-1	-	TRBJ1-1	-	CASSQVASGFGEAFF	TGCGCCAGCAGCCAAGTGGCATCTGGCTTTGGTGAAGCTTTCTTT
TRBV7-9	-	TRBJ2-1	TRBD1	CASSPPQGAYEQFF	TGTGCCAGCAGCCCTCCCCAGGGGGCCTATGAGCAGTTCTTC
TRBV11-1	few	TRBJ2-3	TRBD1	CASSPRTGGTGDTQYF	TGTGCCAGCAGCCCCCGGACAGGGGGAACGGGAGATACGCAGTATTTT
TRBV12-3/TRBV12-4	-	TRBJ1-1	-	CASTVTTNAEAFF	TGTGCCAGCACCGTAACAACGAACGCTGAAGCTTTCTTT
TRBV4-2	-	TRBJ2-1	TRBD2	CASSSQGGGKYNEQFF	TGTGCCAGCAGCTCTCAGGGCGGGGGAAAATACAATGAGCAGTTCTTC
TRBV5-6	few	TRBJ2-1	TRBD1	CASSPFKGQGLYNEQFF	TGTGCCAGCAGCCCTTTTAAGGGACAGGGCCTCTACAATGAGCAGTTCTTC
TRBV2	-	TRBJ2-7	-	CASSPELYEQYF	TGTGCCAGCAGCCCAGAGTTATACGAGCAGTACTTC
TRBV24-1	few	TRBJ2-7	-	CATRGDNYEQYF	TGTGCCACCAGGGGGGACAACTACGAGCAGTACTTC
TRBV10-1	-	TRBJ2-1	-	CASGLGPSEQFF	TGCGCCAGCGGGCTAGGCCCCAGTGAGCAGTTCTTC
TRBV20-1	-	TRBJ2-2	-	CSASRHSVSNTGERFF	TGCAGTGCTAGCCGGCACTCGGTTTCGAACACCGGGGAGCGGTTTTTT
TRBV20-1	few	TRBJ2-7	TRBD1	CSARRISRDRGHEQYF	TGCAGTGCTAGACGTATCTCTCGGGACAGGGGGCACGAGCAGTACTTC
TRBV12-3/TRBV12-4	few	TRBJ1-1	-	CASRVTSNTEAFF	TGTGCCAGCAGGGTAACAAGTAACACTGAAGCTTTCTTT
TRBV5-1	-	TRBJ2-6	-	CASSLASQFSGANVLTF	TGCGCCAGCAGCTTGGCCTCACAGTTCTCTGGGGCCAACGTCCTGACTTTC
TRBV5-1	few	TRBJ2-7	-	CASSLWVYEQYF	TGCGCCAGCAGCTTGTGGGTCTACGAGCAGTACTTC
TRBV7-9	-	TRBJ2-1	TRBD2	CASSSSSRTSGGYNEQFF	TGTGCCAGCAGTTCCTCGTCTAGGACTAGCGGGGGATACAATGAGCAGTTCTTC
TRBV6-5	-	TRBJ1-5	-	CASSVSASNQPQHF	TGTGCCAGCAGTGTCTCGGCGTCCAATCAGCCCCAGCATTTT
TRBV7-9	-	TRBJ2-3	-	CASSSSTTNTQYF	TGTGCCAGCAGCTCAAGCACCACAAATACGCAGTATTTT
TRBV2	-	TRBJ2-5	-	CASTLKGTQYF	TGTGCCAGCACCTTGAAAGGGACCCAGTACTTC
TRBV6-4	-	TRBJ2-7	-	CASSEGLVGYEQYF	TGTGCCAGCAGTGAGGGACTCGTAGGGTACGAGCAGTACTTC
TRBV7-8	few	TRBJ2-7	-	CASSLRRGGGGREQYF	TGTGCCAGCAGCTTAAGAAGGGGTGGTGGCGGTCGCGAGCAGTACTTC
TRBV6-5	few	TRBJ2-1	-	CASSSEGGEQFF	TGTGCCAGCAGTTCCGAGGGCGGTGAGCAGTTCTTC
TRBV2	-	TRBJ2-1	-	CASSGPARPYNEQFF	TGTGCCAGCAGCGGCCCAGCGCGCCCCTACAATGAGCAGTTCTTC
TRBV14	-	TRBJ1-2	-	CASSQGSRGHGYTF	TGTGCCAGCAGCCAAGGAAGCAGGGGCCATGGCTACACCTTC
TRBV11-2	few	TRBJ2-7	TRBD2	CASSVGTSTYEQYF	TGTGCCAGCAGCGTCGGGACTAGCACCTACGAGCAGTACTTC
TRBV2	once	TRBJ2-3	-	CASSLGGWTDTQYF	TGTGCCAGCAGCCTTGGGGGTTGGACAGATACGCAGTATTTT
TRBV6-1	-	TRBJ1-1	-	CASSEGPGWNTEAFF	TGTGCCAGCAGTGAAGGTCCGGGATGGAACACTGAAGCTTTCTTT
TRBV6-4	-	TRBJ2-3	TRBD1	CASSPHRGELTDTQYF	TGTGCCAGCAGCCCCCACAGGGGAGAACTCACAGATACGCAGTATTTT
TRBV24-1	-	TRBJ2-7	-	CATSDPHGGEQYF	TGTGCCACCAGTGATCCTCACGGGGGAGAGCAGTACTTC
TRBV2	-	TRBJ2-5	-	CASRSTKKAEQYF	TGTGCCAGCCGGAGCACAAAGAAAGCGGAGCAGTACTTC
TRBV15	-	TRBJ2-7	-	CATSLTGSSYEQYF	TGTGCCACCAGCCTGACCGGGAGCTCCTACGAGCAGTACTTC
TRBV2	-	TRBJ2-5	TRBD1	CASSEQGSGGETQYF	TGTGCCAGCAGTGAACAGGGTTCAGGGGGAGAGACCCAGTACTTC
TRBV20-1	few	TRBJ2-7	-	CSATGPSEDEQYF	TGCAGTGCGACCGGGCCCTCGGAGGACGAGCAGTACTTC
TRBV20-1	-	TRBJ2-5	-	CSARDGWRGGLQETQYF	TGCAGTGCTAGAGATGGGTGGCGCGGGGGCCTCCAAGAGACCCAGTACTTC
TRBV20-1	-	TRBJ1-1	TRBD1	CSARETGANTEAFF	TGCAGTGCTAGAGAAACAGGGGCGAACACTGAAGCTTTCTTT
TRBV6-2/TRBV6-3	few	TRBJ2-7	TRBD2	CASSTGTSGSEQYF	TGTGCCAGCAGTACCGGGACTAGCGGGTCGGAGCAGTACTTC
TRBV2	-	TRBJ1-1	-	CASRATDRNTEAFF	TGTGCCAGCAGGGCTACGGACAGAAACACTGAAGCTTTCTTT
TRBV6-2/TRBV6-3	-	TRBJ2-7	TRBD1	CATGQGGYEQYF	TGTGCCACCGGACAGGGGGGCTACGAGCAGTACTTC